This passage covers 18 T cell receptor beta chains from one sample sequenced in a study of regulatory and conventional T cells in RAG deficiency. Some clones are missing from TCRdb's copy, which holds only in-frame ones; the method was immunoSEQ multiplex PCR. The sample contains about 280 clones, approximately 37% of which appear only once. The sequencing input was CD8+ T cells sorted from blood. The receptor set was obtained from a human donor with RAG deficiency presenting as severe combined immunodeficiency.

This clone appeared once. The genes are TRBV9 and TRBJ1-5; maybe TRBD1 (5 bases). The germline V gene has CDR1 SGDLS and CDR2 YYNGEE. V shed 7 bases and J shed 3 bases, with 11 bases lying between them. This CDR3 region has 13 residues. The DNA for the CDR3 is TGTGCCAGCGGCAGACAGCTCAATCAGCCCCAGCATTTT. It yields the protein CASGRQLNQPQHF.

In its sample, this clone ranks as large. The chain joins TRBV7-3 to TRBJ2-1; D remains unclear. Germline V CDR1 and CDR2: SGHTA, FQGTGA. V was shortened by 0 bases and J by 3 bases, with 9 bases between the two germline ends. This CDR3 contains 15 residues. The DNA of the CDR3 is TGTGCCAGCAGCTTAACTTCCCTCCACTACAATGAGCAGTTCTTC. As protein: CASSLTSLHYNEQFF.

This clone was observed once. The rearrangement uses TRBV30 and TRBJ1-5; D might be TRBD1 (5 bases). The CDR3 extends over 13 amino acids. The germline gives CDR1 GTSNPN, CDR2 SVGIG (reference sequence). Trimming stripped 3 bases from V and 4 bases from J, with 10 bases between. CDR3 nucleotide sequence: TGTGCCTGGAGAACTCAGGGAAATCAGCCCCAGCATTTT. Protein: CAWRTQGNQPQHF.

The CDR3 is CASSILGLVKTQYF. In nucleotides, the CDR3 is TGTGCCAGTAGTATCCTCGGACTAGTAAAGACCCAGTACTTC. The chain carries TRBV19 and TRBJ2-5, with 7 bases fitting TRBD2. Germline CDR1 LNHDA, CDR2 SQIVND (reference sequence). Trimming at V came to 3 bases and at J to 6 bases, leaving 7 bases not matched to a gene. There are 14 residues in the CDR3.

The rearrangement joins TRBV11-3 to TRBJ1-5, with D unresolved. The CDR3 runs to 15 residues. With 2 bases removed from V and 1 base from J, the gap between germline ends came to 9 bases. In germline, CDR1 is SGHNT, CDR2 YENEEA. The CDR3 sequence is CASSLTEGSNQPQHF. The CDR3 nucleotides read TGTGCCAGCAGCTTAACAGAAGGAAGCAATCAGCCCCAGCATTTT.

The chain has TRBV7-4 and TRBJ1-2; D is possibly TRBD1 (5 bases). This CDR3 has 13 amino acids. The germline V gene has CDR1 SGHVT and CDR2 SQSDAQ. The V end was cut by 3 bases, the J end by 3 bases, with 8 bases between. As DNA, the CDR3 is TGTGCCAGCAGCTTCCAGGGATACTATGGCTACACCTTC. It is translated as CASSFQGYYGYTF.

This clone was seen a handful of times. The V gene is TRBV11-3, the J gene TRBJ2-1; 8 bases align to TRBD1. CDR3 length equals 14 residues. V gave up 5 bases and J gave up 5 bases; unmatched junction bases: 5. Germline V gene data show CDR1 as SGHNT and CDR2 as YENEEA. CDR3 region: CASSPRDRHNEQFF. CDR3 nucleotides: TGTGCCAGCAGCCCCCGGGACAGGCACAATGAGCAGTTCTTC.

This sequence joins TRBV13 and TRBJ1-1; D ambiguous. V dropped 3 bases and J dropped 6 bases, with 8 bases sitting between them. The CDR3 is 12 amino acids. CDR1 is PRHDT, CDR2 FYEKMQ, per germline (reference sequence). For the CDR3, the DNA is TGTGCCAGCAGCTTGTATTCGGCTGAAGCTTTCTTT. It encodes CASSLYSAEAFF.

This chain connects TRBV2 to TRBJ2-7; 8 bases fit TRBD2. The CDR3 is 16 residues long. Germline V CDR1 and CDR2: SNHLY, FYNNEI. The J segment lost 0 bases and the V segment lost 2 bases, leaving 6 bases of the junction unmatched. CDR3 protein: CASSESLAESSYEQYF. As DNA, the CDR3 is TGTGCCAGCAGTGAATCACTAGCGGAAAGCTCCTACGAGCAGTACTTC.

In this sample, this clone is medium-sized. The chain employs TRBV5-1 and TRBJ2-4; D is undetermined. The V and J ends lost 3 bases and 0 bases respectively, with 10 bases between them. The CDR3 length is 15 residues. Germline loops: CDR1 SGHRS, CDR2 YFSETQ. The CDR3 loop is CASSWNLLAKNIQYF. The CDR3 nucleotides are TGCGCCAGCAGCTGGAACTTATTAGCCAAAAACATTCAGTACTTC.

This chain connects TRBV7-8 to TRBJ2-1, with 8 bases identical to TRBD1. The germline V gene encodes CDR1 SGHVS and CDR2 FQNEAQ. Losses at the gene ends were 5 bases for V and 5 bases for J; bases not matched to a gene: 5. This CDR3 spans 14 amino acids. The CDR3 loop is CASSPRDRHNEQFF. CDR3 in DNA: TGTGCCAGCAGCCCCCGGGACAGGCACAATGAGCAGTTCTTC.

The V and J genes are TRBV5-5 and TRBJ1-5; 8 nucleotides align to TRBD1. The CDR3 covers 13 residues. V trimming: 4 bases; J trimming: 4 bases; junction bases outside the gene matches: 1. Looked up from germline, CDR1 is SGHKS and CDR2 is YYEKEE (reference sequence). CDR3 region: CASSRQGNQPQHF. The CDR3 nucleotides read TGTGCCAGCAGCCGACAGGGGAATCAGCCCCAGCATTTT.

CDR3 region: CASGRQLNQPQHF. The CDR3 nucleotides read TGTGCCAGCGGCAGACAGCTCAATCAGCCCCAGCATTTT. V usage is TRBV7-2 and J usage is TRBJ1-5, with D possibly TRBD1 on 5 matching bases. V was pared by 8 bases and J by 3 bases, with 11 bases between. Germline values: CDR1 SGHTA, CDR2 FQGNSA. This CDR3 contains 13 residues.

This clone qualifies as hyperexpanded. V usage is TRBV7-3 and J usage is TRBJ2-1, with TRBD1 matching over 8 bases. The germline gives CDR1 SGHTA, CDR2 FQGTGA. Unmatched junction bases numbered 5, after V lost 5 bases and J lost 5 bases. This CDR3 contains 14 residues. The CDR3 nucleotides read TGTGCCAGCAGCCCCCGGGACAGGCACAATGAGCAGTTCTTC. As protein: CASSPRDRHNEQFF.

This clone came up a few times. The V and J genes are TRBV30 and TRBJ1-5; TRBD1 is a possible D gene (5 bases). The CDR3 covers 12 residues. Germline V gene lookup returns CDR1 GTSNPN and CDR2 SVGIG (reference sequence). V lost 1 base, J lost 4 bases, and 5 bases lay in between. The CDR3 bases are TGTGCCTGGAGTGGGACAAATCAGCCCCAGCATTTT. Encoded protein: CAWSGTNQPQHF.

The chain couples TRBV11-2 to TRBJ2-1, with D uncertain. V lost 2 bases, J lost 3 bases, and 11 bases lay in between. Germline V gene lookup returns CDR1 SGHAT and CDR2 FQNNGV. This CDR3 is 15 amino acids long. The CDR3 region has the DNA TGTGCCAGCAGCTTAACTTCCCTCCACTACAATGAGCAGTTCTTC. This sequence encodes CASSLTSLHYNEQFF. The full variable domain, with the rest looked up from reference TRBV11-2 and TRBJ2-1, is EAGVAQSPRYKIIEKRQSVAFWCNPISGHATLYWYQQILGQGPKLLIQFQNNGVVDDSQLPKDRFSAERLKGVDSTLKIQPAKLEDSAVYLCASSLTSLHYNEQFFGPGTRLTVL.

This chain connects TRBV28 to TRBJ1-5; D gene ambiguous. V gave up 3 bases and J gave up 5 bases, with 8 bases separating them. Looked up from germline, CDR1 is MDHEN and CDR2 is SYDVKM. This CDR3 spans 13 amino acids. CDR3 sequence: CASSFTLDQPQHF. The CDR3 DNA is TGTGCCAGCAGTTTTACGCTTGATCAGCCCCAGCATTTT.

The J gene is TRBJ1-5, the V gene TRBV7-3, with a tentative D call TRBD1 (6 bases). Trimming stripped 3 bases from V and 7 bases from J, with 7 bases between. Germline values: CDR1 SGHTA, CDR2 FQGTGA. The CDR3 extends over 12 amino acids. The CDR3 bases are TGTGCCAGCAGCTTGGGGGCGCAGCCCCAGCATTTT. Translating it yields CASSLGAQPQHF.